What follows describes a single T cell receptor beta chain. No antigen is known for it. The data were taken from a study of CD4+ T cells in melanoma. General study points: A reported correlation linked neoantigen-specific CD4+ T cells to CD8+, macrophage and B cell function. Diverse differentiation states were reported for melanoma neoantigen-specific CD4+ T cells.

CDR3 length: 14 residues. Generated by immunoSEQ multiplex PCR, the TCRdb table keeps only in-frame clones and is missing some. The table includes several thousand clones, around two thirds detected once. The sequenced sample was cells from a culture (not recorded whether cultured in vitro). The rearrangement uses TRBV21-1 and TRBJ1-2. TRBV21-1 is a listed pseudogene. This TCR was sampled from a human donor with melanoma. The CDR3 DNA reads TGTGCCAGCAGCAAAGAAGTCACTAACTATGGCTACACCTTC. Protein: CASSKEVTNYGYTF.